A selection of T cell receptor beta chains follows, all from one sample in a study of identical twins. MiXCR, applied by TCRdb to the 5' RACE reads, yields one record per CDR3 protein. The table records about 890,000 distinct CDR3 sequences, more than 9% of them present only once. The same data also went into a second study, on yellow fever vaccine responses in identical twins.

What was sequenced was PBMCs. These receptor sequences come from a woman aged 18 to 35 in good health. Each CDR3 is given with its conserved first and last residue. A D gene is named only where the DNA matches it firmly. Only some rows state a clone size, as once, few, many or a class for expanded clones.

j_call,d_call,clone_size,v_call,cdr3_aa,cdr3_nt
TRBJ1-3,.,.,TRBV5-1,CASSGGALSGNTIYF,TGCGCCAGCAGCGGAGGTGCGCTCTCTGGAAACACCATATATTTT
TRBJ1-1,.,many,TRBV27,CASSRPGGPNTEAFF,TGTGCCAGCAGTCGGCCAGGAGGCCCGAACACTGAAGCTTTCTTT
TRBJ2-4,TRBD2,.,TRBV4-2,CASSQDILAGGPLAKNIQYF,TGTGCCAGCAGCCAAGATATACTAGCGGGGGGTCCCCTAGCCAAAAACATTCAGTACTTC
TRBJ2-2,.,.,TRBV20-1,CSASPGFLNTGELFF,TGCAGTGCTAGTCCCGGATTCCTGAACACCGGGGAGCTGTTTTTT
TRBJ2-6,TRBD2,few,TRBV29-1,CSVLAGPLSGANVLTF,TGCAGCGTTCTAGCGGGCCCTCTCTCTGGGGCCAACGTCCTGACTTTC
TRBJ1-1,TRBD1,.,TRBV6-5,CASSYTGQATTEAFF,TGTGCCAGCAGTTACACCGGACAGGCTACCACTGAAGCTTTCTTT
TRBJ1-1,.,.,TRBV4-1,CASSQVGWAEAFF,TGCGCCAGCAGCCAAGTTGGGTGGGCTGAAGCTTTCTTT
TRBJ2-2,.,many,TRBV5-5,CASSSLGPANTGELFF,TGTGCCAGCAGCAGCTTGGGACCGGCCAACACCGGGGAGCTGTTTTTT
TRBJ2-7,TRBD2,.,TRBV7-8,CASSRVLAGAVEQYF,TGTGCCAGCAGCCGAGTCCTAGCGGGAGCGGTCGAGCAGTACTTC
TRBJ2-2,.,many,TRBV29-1,CSVDQGPGELFF,TGCAGCGTTGACCAGGGTCCCGGGGAGCTGTTTTTT
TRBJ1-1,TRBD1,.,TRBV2,CAGRGPGGMNTEAFF,TGTGCCGGTAGGGGCCCAGGGGGAATGAACACTGAAGCTTTCTTT
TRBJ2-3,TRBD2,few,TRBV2,CASTWASGQTSTDTQYF,TGTGCCAGCACCTGGGCTAGCGGGCAAACTAGCACAGATACGCAGTATTTT
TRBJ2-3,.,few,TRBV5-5,CASRLIGADTQYF,TGTGCCAGCAGACTGATAGGGGCAGATACGCAGTATTTT
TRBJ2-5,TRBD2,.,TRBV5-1,CASSLVLAGGIQETQYF,TGCGCCAGCAGCTTGGTGCTAGCGGGGGGTATCCAAGAGACCCAGTACTTC
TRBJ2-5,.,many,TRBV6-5,CASTLLRVKETQYF,TGTGCCAGCACCTTGCTCCGAGTTAAGGAGACCCAGTACTTC
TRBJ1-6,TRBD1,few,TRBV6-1,CASSELDRSSPLHF,TGTGCCAGCAGTGAACTGGACAGGAGTTCACCCCTCCACTTT
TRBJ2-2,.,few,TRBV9,CASSVVGQPNTGELFF,TGTGCCAGCAGCGTAGTCGGGCAACCGAACACCGGGGAGCTGTTTTTT
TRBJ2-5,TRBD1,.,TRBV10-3,CAISKTGGETQYF,TGTGCCATCAGTAAGACAGGGGGGGAGACCCAGTACTTC
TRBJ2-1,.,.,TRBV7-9,CASSLFGGKNYNEQFF,TGTGCCAGCAGCTTATTTGGGGGGAAGAATTACAATGAGCAGTTCTTC
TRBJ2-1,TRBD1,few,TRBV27,CASSPLEPGQPNNEQFF,TGTGCCAGCAGTCCTCTAGAACCGGGACAGCCTAACAATGAGCAGTTCTTC
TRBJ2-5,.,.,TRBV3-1,CASKSASTQYF,TGTGCCAGCAAGTCCGCATCGACCCAGTACTTC
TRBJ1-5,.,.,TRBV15,CATSGGVNNQPQHF,TGTGCCACCAGCGGGGGGGTTAACAATCAGCCCCAGCATTTT
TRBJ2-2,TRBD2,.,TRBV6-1,CASRIRGVNTGELFF,TGTGCCAGCAGAATTCGGGGGGTGAACACCGGGGAGCTGTTTTTT
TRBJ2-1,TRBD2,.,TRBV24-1,CATSGRASGEQFF,TGTGCCACCAGCGGGAGGGCCTCTGGTGAGCAGTTCTTC
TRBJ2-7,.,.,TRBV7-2,CASSLERTTYYEQYF,TGTGCCAGCAGCTTAGAGCGGACTACATACTACGAGCAGTACTTC
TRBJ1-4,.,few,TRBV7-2,CASSPDRFDGEKLFF,TGTGCCAGCAGCCCCGACAGGTTTGATGGTGAAAAACTGTTTTTT
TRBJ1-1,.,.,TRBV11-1,CASSWGWGGDGKMNTEAFF,TGTGCCAGCAGCTGGGGTTGGGGCGGGGACGGCAAAATGAACACTGAAGCTTTCTTT
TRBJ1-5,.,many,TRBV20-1,CSARDGGKNHQPQHF,TGCAGTGCTAGAGATGGCGGCAAAAACCATCAGCCCCAGCATTTT
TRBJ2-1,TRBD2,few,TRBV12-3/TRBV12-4,CASNIAGGSHNEQFF,TGTGCCAGCAACATAGCGGGGGGGTCCCACAATGAGCAGTTCTTC
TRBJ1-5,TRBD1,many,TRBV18,CASSSDRVSNQPQHF,TGTGCCAGCTCATCGGACAGGGTGAGCAATCAGCCCCAGCATTTT
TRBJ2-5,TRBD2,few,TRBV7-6,CASSLVVAGGRRETQYF,TGTGCCAGCAGCTTAGTGGTCGCGGGGGGCCGCCGAGAGACCCAGTACTTC
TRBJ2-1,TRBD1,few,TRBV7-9,CASSLTGEGHEQFF,TGTGCCAGCAGCTTAACAGGGGAAGGTCATGAGCAGTTCTTC
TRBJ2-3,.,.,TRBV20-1,CSGQPPGLGGPSTDTQYF,TGCAGTGGTCAACCTCCGGGCCTGGGCGGTCCTAGCACAGATACGCAGTATTTT
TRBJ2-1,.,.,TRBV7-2,CASSSPSLGGGEQFF,TGTGCCAGCAGCTCCCCAAGTCTGGGGGGTGGTGAGCAGTTCTTC
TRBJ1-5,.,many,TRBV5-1,CASSLGQAGQPQHF,TGCGCCAGCAGCTTGGGGCAGGCGGGTCAGCCCCAGCATTTT
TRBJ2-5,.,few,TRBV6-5,CASSYSIGDQETQYF,TGTGCCAGCAGTTACTCGATAGGGGACCAAGAGACCCAGTACTTC
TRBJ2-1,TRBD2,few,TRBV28,CASSYSLAGSNEQFF,TGTGCCAGCAGTTATAGTCTAGCGGGATCCAATGAGCAGTTCTTC
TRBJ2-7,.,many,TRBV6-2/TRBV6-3,CASTEDSTYEQYF,TGTGCCAGCACCGAAGACAGTACCTACGAGCAGTACTTC
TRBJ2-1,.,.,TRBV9,CASTYLSDEQFF,TGTGCCAGTACATACCTCAGTGATGAGCAGTTCTTC
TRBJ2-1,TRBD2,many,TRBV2,CASRDFPLAGAFNEQFF,TGTGCCAGCAGGGATTTTCCACTAGCGGGAGCTTTCAATGAGCAGTTCTTC
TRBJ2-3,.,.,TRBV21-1,CASSIRSDTQYF,TGTGCCAGCAGCATTCGGTCAGATACGCAGTATTTT
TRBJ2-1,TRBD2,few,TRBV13,CASSLGVGGAYEQFF,TGTGCCAGCAGCTTAGGTGTCGGGGGGGCCTATGAGCAGTTCTTC
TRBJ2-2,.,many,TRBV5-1,CASSLFGGRTNTGELFF,TGCGCCAGCAGCTTGTTTGGTGGTAGAACGAACACCGGGGAGCTGTTTTTT
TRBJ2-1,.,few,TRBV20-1,CSAAPSPGGKFF,TGCAGTGCTGCTCCTAGTCCTGGTGGGAAGTTCTTC
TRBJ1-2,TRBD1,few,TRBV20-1,CSAERQGAIGYTF,TGCAGTGCTGAACGACAGGGGGCCATTGGCTACACCTTC
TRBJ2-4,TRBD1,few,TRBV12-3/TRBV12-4,CASSWDRNIQYF,TGTGCCAGCAGTTGGGACAGAAACATTCAGTACTTC
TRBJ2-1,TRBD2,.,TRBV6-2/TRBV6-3,CASRAVSYGTSGSSYNEQFF,TGTGCCAGCAGAGCCGTTTCTTACGGGACTAGCGGAAGCTCCTACAATGAGCAGTTCTTC
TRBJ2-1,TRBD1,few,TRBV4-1,CASSPKGGDRVFYNEQFF,TGCGCCAGCAGCCCAAAAGGGGGGGACAGGGTATTCTACAATGAGCAGTTCTTC
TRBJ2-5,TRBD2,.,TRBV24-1,CATSERSGRYQETQYF,TGTGCCACCAGTGAACGTAGCGGGAGGTACCAAGAGACCCAGTACTTC